The T cell receptor beta chain under discussion was sequenced for a study of cytomegalovirus exposure and HLA in healthy donors. The study, taken as a whole, reports: As confirmed in vitro, a few CMV-associated chains were specific for CMV antigens. Researchers catalogued roughly 170 TCR beta chains as cytomegalovirus-associated. In a later analysis, TCR beta V- and J-gene trimming showed a link to a missense DCLRE1C variant.

The PCR was carried out with 60 Vbeta primers and 13 Jbeta primers. TCRdb keeps only in-frame clones here, not all; method: immunoSEQ multiplex PCR. The sample shows some 150,000 clones, roughly 78% of them seen only once. Notes on this clone: Antigen: not known.

Germline V gene sequence: CDR1 MNHEY, CDR2 SMNVEV (reference sequence). The CDR3 covers 14 residues. Deletions cut 2 bases from V and 1 base from J, with 8 bases between. This receptor was taken from a man aged 35 to 55 in good health and CMV-seronegative. V and J are TRBV27 and TRBJ1-2; D gene unclear. Sequencing input: PBMCs. The CDR3 sequence is CASSLGPGNYGYTF. The CDR3 nucleotides are TGTGCCAGCAGTTTAGGTCCGGGTAACTATGGCTACACCTTC.